This T cell receptor beta chain was documented in a study of blood T cell repertoires in COVID-19. Study context: The United States, Italy and Spain supplied acute and convalescent COVID-19 samples. T cells, B-cell-depleted T cells, or PBMCs provided the cDNA or gDNA that served as material.

CDR3 length: 14 amino acids. Trimming shortened V by 0 bases and J by 5 bases, and 12 bases separated the two germline ends. Germline loops: CDR1 SGHNT, CDR2 YYREEE (reference sequence). Assay: immunoSEQ multiplex PCR; the TCRdb copy retains only in-frame clones and omits some. Among tens of thousands of clones, approximately 88% were seen once, and the ten largest hold 2.5% to 3%. The TCR comes from a man between 50 and 59 years old with COVID-19, enrolled during active disease. The sample comprised peripheral blood. This chain joins TRBV5-4 and TRBJ2-7; TRBD1 might be the D (6 bases). The CDR3 DNA reads TGTGCCAGCAGCTTGGCCCCGGGACACGACGAGCAGTACTTC. It translates to CASSLAPGHDEQYF. Combining the CDR3 with reference TRBV5-4 and TRBJ2-7 gives the whole variable domain ETGVTQSPTHLIKTRGQQVTLRCSSQSGHNTVSWYQQALGQGPQFIFQYYREEENGRGNFPPRFSGLQFPNYSSELNVNALELDDSALYLCASSLAPGHDEQYFGPGTRLTVT.